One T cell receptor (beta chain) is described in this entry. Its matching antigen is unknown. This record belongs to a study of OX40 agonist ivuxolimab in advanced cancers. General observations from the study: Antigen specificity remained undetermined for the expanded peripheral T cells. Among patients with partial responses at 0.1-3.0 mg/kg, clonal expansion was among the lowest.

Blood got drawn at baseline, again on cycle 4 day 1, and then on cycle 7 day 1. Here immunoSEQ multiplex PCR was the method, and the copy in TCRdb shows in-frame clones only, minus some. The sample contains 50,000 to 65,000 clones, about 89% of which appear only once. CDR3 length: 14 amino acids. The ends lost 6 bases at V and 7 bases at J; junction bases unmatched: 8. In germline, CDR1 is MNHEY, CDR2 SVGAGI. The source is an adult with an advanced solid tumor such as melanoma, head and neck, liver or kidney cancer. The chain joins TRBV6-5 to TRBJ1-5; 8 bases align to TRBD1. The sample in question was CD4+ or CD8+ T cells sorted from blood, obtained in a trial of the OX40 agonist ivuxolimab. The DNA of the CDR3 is TGTGCCAGCAGCCTAGGACAGGGCTGGCAGCCCCAGCATTTT. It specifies CASSLGQGWQPQHF.